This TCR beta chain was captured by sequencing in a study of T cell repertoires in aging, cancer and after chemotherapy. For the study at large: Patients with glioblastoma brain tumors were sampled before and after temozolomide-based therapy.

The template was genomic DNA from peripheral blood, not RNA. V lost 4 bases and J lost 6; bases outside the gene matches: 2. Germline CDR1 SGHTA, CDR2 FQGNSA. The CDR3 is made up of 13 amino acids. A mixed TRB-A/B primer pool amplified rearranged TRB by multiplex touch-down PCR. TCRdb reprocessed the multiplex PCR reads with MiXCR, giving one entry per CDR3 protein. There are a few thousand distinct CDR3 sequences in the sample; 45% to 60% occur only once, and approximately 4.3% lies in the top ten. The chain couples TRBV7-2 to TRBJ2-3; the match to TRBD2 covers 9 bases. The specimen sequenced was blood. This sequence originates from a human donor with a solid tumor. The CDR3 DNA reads TGTGCCAGCAGCTCCCTAGCGGGGGATACGCAGTATTTT. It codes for CASSSLAGDTQYF.